Listed here are 21 T cell receptor beta chains from one sample, sequenced in a study of shared clonotypes between healthy human individuals. Assay: immunoSEQ multiplex PCR; the TCRdb copy retains only in-frame clones and omits some. The sample holds about 680,000 clones; around 73% are singletons and the top ten take under 2%. Sequences were obtained from memory CD4+ T cells sorted from blood. Indicated subset: CD45RA-negative fraction. All receptors derive from a woman under 40 in good health.

The V and J genes are TRBV7-2 and TRBJ2-7; maybe TRBD2 (6 bases). V lost 8 bases, J lost 4 bases, and 15 bases lay in between. The CDR3 totals 13 residues. CDR1 and CDR2 from the germline V gene are SGHTA and FQGNSA. In DNA form, the CDR3 reads TGTGCCAGCGCCTTAGGGACTTCGTACGAGCAGTACTTC. Translation: CASALGTSYEQYF.

The V call is TRBV7-7, the J call TRBJ2-5; TRBD2 agrees at 7 bases. The J segment lost 4 bases and the V segment lost 5 bases, leaving 4 bases of the junction unmatched. This CDR3 is 13 amino acids long. Germline CDR1 is SSHAT and CDR2 is FNYEAQ (reference sequence). The CDR3 DNA reads as TGTGCCAGCAGCGTTGGCGGGGGAGAGACCCAGTACTTC. It yields the protein CASSVGGGETQYF.

V and J are TRBV5-1 and TRBJ2-2; 14 nucleotides line up with TRBD2. V lost 4 bases to trimming and J lost 1 base; unmatched junction nucleotides: 3. Germline V gene data show CDR1 as SGHRS and CDR2 as YFSETQ. This CDR3 is built from 17 residues. As DNA, the CDR3 is TGCGCCAGCAGCGGGACTAGCGGGAGTGGGAACACCGGGGAGCTGTTTTTT. As protein: CASSGTSGSGNTGELFF.

The chain employs TRBV7-6 and TRBJ1-1, with D possibly TRBD1 on 6 matching bases. The germline gives CDR1 SGHVS, CDR2 FNYEAQ. The V end lost 2 bases, the J end lost 4 bases, and 20 bases lay between the germline ends. This CDR3 is built from 17 residues. The CDR3 here is CASSLILLRGAGTEAFF. CDR3 coding DNA: TGTGCCAGCAGCTTAATCCTGCTCAGGGGCGCGGGCACTGAAGCTTTCTTT.

The gene calls are TRBV27 and TRBJ2-7; 7 bases are shared with TRBD1. CDR3 length: 15 amino acids. Germline values: CDR1 MNHEY, CDR2 SMNVEV (reference sequence). V was clipped by 6 bases and J by 4 bases; unmatched bases: 12. The CDR3 DNA sequence: TGTGCCAGCAGCAGTCGAGGGGGCCTTCTTTACGAGCAGTACTTC. It translates to CASSSRGGLLYEQYF.

Details on this clone: This likely traces to a read error, being one base from a far larger clone. The chain uses TRBV11-1 and TRBJ2-7; D unresolved. Trimming stripped 4 bases from V and 0 bases from J, with 4 bases between. CDR1 and CDR2 from the germline V gene are SGHAT and FQDESV (reference sequence). The CDR3 has 12 amino acids. The CDR3, as DNA: TGTGCCAGCAGCTCGAGCTCCTACGAGCAGTACTTC. Residues: CASSSSSYEQYF.

The chain joins TRBV18 to TRBJ1-5; D is possibly TRBD1 (5 bases). Trimming cost V 3 bases and J 4 bases, with 16 bases left between them. Germline loops: CDR1 KGHSH, CDR2 LQKENI. The CDR3 is 16 amino acids. CDR3 coding DNA: TGTGCCAGCTCACCCGGTTGGGGGACGGAAAATCAGCCCCAGCATTTT. This gives the protein CASSPGWGTENQPQHF.

This chain joins TRBV5-6 and TRBJ1-2; 10 bases align to TRBD1. The germline V gene encodes CDR1 SGHDT and CDR2 YYEEEE. V shed 3 bases, J shed 0 bases, and the junction held 5 bases outside the gene matches. The CDR3 is 16 amino acids. CDR3 DNA: TGTGCCAGCAGCTCCGGGACAGGGGCCACTAACTATGGCTACACCTTC. Its protein is CASSSGTGATNYGYTF.

The chain combines TRBV20-1 with TRBJ2-2; D is unresolved. CDR1 and CDR2 from the germline V gene are DFQATT and SNEGSKA (reference sequence). There are 11 residues in the CDR3. V was cut by 5 bases and J by 10 bases, with 11 bases left in between. Here the CDR3 reads CSAELREELFF. The CDR3 DNA follows: TGCAGTGCTGAACTCCGAGAGGAGCTGTTTTTT.

V and J are TRBV14 and TRBJ2-2; D is perhaps TRBD2 (5 bases). The CDR3 has 15 residues. V lost 0 bases and J lost 7, with 12 bases in between. Germline V gene sequence: CDR1 SGHDN, CDR2 FVKESK. CDR3 amino acids: CASSQDMHRGGELFF. The CDR3 DNA is TGTGCCAGCAGCCAAGATATGCATCGGGGCGGGGAGCTGTTTTTT.

The chain combines TRBV19 with TRBJ2-3; the match to TRBD2 covers 7 bases. Losses at the gene ends were 4 bases for V and 4 bases for J; bases not matched to a gene: 8. Germline assignment: CDR1 LNHDA and CDR2 SQIVND (reference sequence). The CDR3 runs to 15 residues. Here the CDR3 DNA reads TGTGCCAGTAGTAGTCCGGGGACTAAGCCAGATACGCAGTATTTT. Protein: CASSSPGTKPDTQYF.

The genes are TRBV19 and TRBJ2-2, with D perhaps matching TRBD1 (5 bases). Looked up from germline, CDR1 is LNHDA and CDR2 is SQIVND (reference sequence). The CDR3 is 13 amino acids. V lost 7 bases, J lost 5 bases, and 11 bases lay in between. CDR3 region: CASNLQGTGELFF. CDR3 sequence (DNA): TGTGCCAGTAACCTCCAGGGTACCGGGGAGCTGTTTTTT.

The chain carries TRBV19 and TRBJ2-1; TRBD1 might be the D (5 bases). This CDR3 has 14 residues. The germline V and J ends were trimmed by 7 bases and 12 bases, with 22 bases remaining between them. The germline gives CDR1 LNHDA, CDR2 SQIVND (reference sequence). The DNA of the CDR3 is TGTGCCAGTACTCTGGGGCAACGGAGATCTGTGCAGTTCTTC. This encodes CASTLGQRRSVQFF.

This rearrangement joins TRBV4-1 to TRBJ2-3, with 12 bases identical to TRBD2. With V trimmed by 3 bases and J by 2 bases, 6 bases remained unmatched. Germline V lookup: CDR1 MGHRA, CDR2 YSYEKL. The CDR3 length is 17 residues. CDR3 amino acids: CASSHALAGGNTDTQYF. The DNA of the CDR3 is TGCGCCAGCAGCCATGCTCTAGCGGGAGGGAACACAGATACGCAGTATTTT.

As regards this clone: This same CDR3 is encoded by further DNA sequences in the sample. The V call is TRBV19, the J call TRBJ1-4; D remains unclear. The germline V gene has CDR1 LNHDA and CDR2 SQIVND (reference sequence). Trimming removed 1 base from V and 0 bases from J, with 3 bases in between. The CDR3 totals 14 residues. This chain's CDR3 is CASSIGATNEKLFF. The CDR3 DNA reads TGTGCCAGTAGTATAGGTGCAACTAATGAAAAACTGTTTTTT.

The V gene is TRBV29-1, the J gene TRBJ1-2; no definite D call. The V gene's germline CDR1 is SQVTM and CDR2 ANQGSEA. The V and J ends lost 5 bases and 0 bases respectively, with 10 bases between them. The CDR3 runs to 13 residues. This CDR3 is CSVRGSTNYGYTF. As DNA, the CDR3 is TGCAGCGTTCGTGGGAGCACTAACTATGGCTACACCTTC.

This sequence joins TRBV6-6 and TRBJ1-3; TRBD1 matches at 10 bases. The germline gives CDR1 MNHNY, CDR2 SVGAGI (reference sequence). The CDR3 runs 16 residues. J gave up 4 bases and V 0 bases, and 3 bases lay outside the gene matches. The CDR3 nucleotides read TGTGCCAGCAGTTACTCGACAGGGGGCGCGGGAAACACCATATATTTT. Its protein is CASSYSTGGAGNTIYF.

This clone showed up just a few times. The gene calls are TRBV28 and TRBJ1-2, with D unclear. From germline, CDR1 is MDHEN and CDR2 SYDVKM. The V and J ends lost 2 bases and 8 bases respectively, with 15 bases between them. The CDR3 consists of 14 residues. CDR3 bases: TGTGCCAGCAGTTTAAGGGATACCTTTCGGGGCTACACCTTC. It specifies CASSLRDTFRGYTF.

This clone appeared a single time. This may be a read error: a much more frequent sequence differs by one nucleotide. This sample includes further DNA sequences coding for the same CDR3. The chain uses TRBV5-6 and TRBJ2-5; no reliable D call. The germline V gene has CDR1 SGHDT and CDR2 YYEEEE. Between the trimmed V and J ends, which lost 2 bases and 2 bases, there was a span of 1 base. The CDR3 has 11 amino acids. The chain's CDR3 is CASSLQETQYF. In DNA, the CDR3 is TGTGCCAGCAGCTTACAAGAGACCCAGTACTTC.

The chain employs TRBV5-1 and TRBJ2-1, with 7 bases matching TRBD2. After removal of 0 bases from V and 11 bases from J, the junction contained 5 bases not matched to a gene. This CDR3 is built from 13 residues. The V gene's germline CDR1 is SGHRS and CDR2 YFSETQ. Written as DNA, the CDR3 is TGCGCCAGCAGCTTGGCCTCAAGCGGGAAGCAGTTCTTC. It translates to CASSLASSGKQFF.

The chain is built from TRBV11-2 and TRBJ2-7; perhaps D is TRBD1 or TRBD2 (5 bases each). Germline V gene data show CDR1 as SGHAT and CDR2 as FQNNGV. The CDR3 runs to 12 residues. Trimming pared 1 base from V and 5 bases from J, leaving 6 bases between. The CDR3 is CASSLAGHEQYF. DNA of the CDR3: TGTGCCAGCAGCTTAGCGGGACACGAGCAGTACTTC.